The 16 T cell receptor beta chains listed next were all sequenced from one sample in a study of blood T cell repertoires in COVID-19 (dated by TCRdb to about 2020). The library was produced with the immunoSEQ multiplex PCR assay. TCRdb retrieved this table from immuneACCESS and kept in-frame rearrangements only. Not all clones are present; in checked studies, unresolved V genes account for under half, and no reason is known for the remainder. Counted in this sample were around 170,000 clones; more than 85% of them appeared once. Roughly 7% of the sample is in the top ten clones. Material for sequencing was PBMCs or T cells enriched from blood (not recorded which). These receptor sequences come from a woman in her forties or fifties who had recovered from COVID-19.

This rearrangement joins TRBV30 to TRBJ1-4; 9 positions match TRBD1. This CDR3 region has 13 residues. J was trimmed by 8 bases and V by 5 bases; bases with no gene match: 6. Germline values: CDR1 GTSNPN, CDR2 SVGIG (reference sequence). The CDR3 sequence: CAWGQGSREKLFF. CDR3 in DNA: TGTGCCTGGGGACAGGGGTCTCGGGAAAAACTGTTTTTT.

The V gene is TRBV20-1, the J gene TRBJ2-2; 13 nucleotides agree with TRBD2. The CDR3 consists of 16 residues. Trimming cost V 3 bases and J 3 bases; bases outside gene matches: 4. The V gene's germline CDR1 is DFQATT and CDR2 SNEGSKA (reference sequence). CDR3 nucleotide sequence: TGCAGTGCTAGTCGTGGGACTAGCGGGGACACCGGGGAGCTGTTTTTT. As protein: CSASRGTSGDTGELFF.

This rearrangement joins TRBV9 to TRBJ2-3; 12 bases align to TRBD2. V dropped 4 bases and J dropped 9; count of bases not matched to a gene: 9. Germline V gives CDR1 SGDLS, CDR2 YYNGEE. The CDR3 runs to 15 residues. DNA of the CDR3: TGTGCCAGCAGCCCGACTAGCGGGAGTCCCACCACGCAGTATTTT. Residues: CASSPTSGSPTTQYF.

The chain is built from TRBV11-3 and TRBJ2-3; a weak D match, TRBD1 (6 bases). The CDR3 is made up of 15 amino acids. Looked up from germline, CDR1 is SGHNT and CDR2 is YENEEA. The V and J ends lost 1 base and 6 bases respectively, with 14 bases between them. Here the CDR3 DNA reads TGTGCCAGCAGCTTAGGCAGGGGCCCACAGGATACGCAGTATTTT. This sequence encodes CASSLGRGPQDTQYF.

The CDR3, as DNA: TGCGCCAGCAGCCAAGGGGACATCCGAGGGGACTATGGCTACACCTTC. Amino acids: CASSQGDIRGDYGYTF. The V gene is TRBV4-1, the J gene TRBJ1-2; weak D call: TRBD1 (6 bases). This CDR3 has 16 amino acids. Germline V gene sequence: CDR1 MGHRA, CDR2 YSYEKL. V gave up 1 base and J gave up 3 bases, with 15 bases separating them.

The rearrangement uses TRBV25-1 and TRBJ2-1, with D possibly being TRBD1 (6 bases). The V and J ends lost 6 bases and 2 bases respectively, with 14 bases between them. This CDR3 has 15 residues. Looked up from germline, CDR1 is MGHDK and CDR2 is SYGVNS. The CDR3 loop is CASRQQGFTYNEQFF. Written as DNA, the CDR3 is TGTGCCAGCAGACAACAGGGATTTACCTACAATGAGCAGTTCTTC.

CDR3 region: CASSLTPQETQYF. The DNA for the CDR3 is TGCGCCAGCAGCTTGACTCCACAAGAGACCCAGTACTTC. The chain employs TRBV5-1 and TRBJ2-5; D gene uncertain. The CDR3 runs to 13 residues. V lost 1 base and J lost 2, with 6 bases in between. CDR1 and CDR2 from the germline V gene are SGHRS and YFSETQ.

The chain joins TRBV4-3 to TRBJ2-1, with D maybe TRBD2 (5 bases). Germline CDR1 and CDR2: LGHNA and YSLEER. Trimming cost V 1 base and J 8 bases, with 15 bases left between them. The CDR3 contains 15 residues. The CDR3 coding sequence is TGCGCCAGCAGCCAAGGACCAGCAGAGGGCCATGAGCAGTTCTTC. The encoded protein is CASSQGPAEGHEQFF.

This clone was counted once. An end of the junction differs from the germline gene, which may be a read error. The V and J genes are TRBV18 and TRBJ2-2, with 10 bases lining up with TRBD1. The CDR3 extends over 15 amino acids. CDR1 and CDR2 (germline): KGHSH, LQKENI. DNA for the CDR3: TGTGCCAGCCCACCCCGACAGGGGGCGACCGGGGAGCTGTTTTTT. Protein product: CASPPRQGATGELFF.

The J gene is TRBJ2-1, the V gene TRBV24-1; perhaps TRBD1 as D (6 bases). V lost 4 bases to trimming and J lost 5 bases, with 17 bases between them. Germline-derived CDR1 and CDR2 are KGHDR and SFDVKD. The CDR3 is 16 residues long. CDR3: CATSDRSAGVDNEQFF. In DNA, the CDR3 is TGTGCCACCAGTGACAGATCCGCAGGGGTTGACAATGAGCAGTTCTTC.

This chain connects TRBV25-1 to TRBJ2-7; TRBD1 matches 10 bases. This CDR3 contains 16 residues. Germline V gives CDR1 MGHDK, CDR2 SYGVNS. The trim removed 4 bases at V and 2 bases at J, leaving 8 bases unmatched. The CDR3 nucleotides read TGTGCCAGCAGTGCTCCGGGACAGGGGTCAACCTACGAGCAGTACTTC. It specifies CASSAPGQGSTYEQYF.

The chain employs TRBV15 and TRBJ2-3; no reliable D call. CDR3 length: 14 residues. Trimming removed 0 bases from V and 7 bases from J, with 11 bases in between. CDR1 is LNHNV, CDR2 YYDKDF, per germline (reference sequence). This CDR3 is CATSRDWAINTQYF. The CDR3 nucleotides are TGTGCCACCAGCAGAGATTGGGCTATTAATACGCAGTATTTT.

In its sample, this clone was seen a few times. The chain is built from TRBV11-2 and TRBJ1-5; 8 nucleotides align to TRBD1. Losses at the gene ends were 8 bases for V and 9 bases for J; bases not matched to a gene: 12. The CDR3 runs to 14 residues. The V gene's germline CDR1 is SGHAT and CDR2 FQNNGV. The CDR3 here is CASGRQGHHRPQHF. In DNA, the CDR3 is TGTGCCAGCGGCCGACAGGGGCACCATCGGCCCCAGCATTTT.

The CDR3 spells CASVGTGVTGELFF. The CDR3 DNA sequence: TGCGCCAGCGTTGGGACAGGGGTTACCGGGGAGCTGTTTTTT. The chain links TRBV5-1 to TRBJ2-2, with 10 positions matching TRBD1. J gave up 5 bases and V 7 bases, and 5 bases lay outside the gene matches. CDR1 and CDR2 from the germline V gene are SGHRS and YFSETQ. This CDR3 region has 14 residues.

This rearrangement joins TRBV30 to TRBJ2-3, with 12 bases lining up with TRBD2. This CDR3 has 16 residues. Germline V lookup: CDR1 GTSNPN, CDR2 SVGIG (reference sequence). With 4 bases clipped from V and 2 bases from J, the junction kept 7 bases outside the gene matches. In DNA, the CDR3 is TGTGCCTGGACTAGCGGGAGGGGGGGGTACACAGATACGCAGTATTTT. Its translation is CAWTSGRGGYTDTQYF.

The genes are TRBV14 and TRBJ2-7, with a tentative D call TRBD2 (5 bases). Trimming cost V 6 bases and J 2 bases, with 17 bases left between them. The CDR3 length is 15 residues. Germline V lookup: CDR1 SGHDN, CDR2 FVKESK. CDR3 coding DNA: TGTGCCAGCAGTCCAGGACTTTTCCTACCCTACGAGCAGTACTTC. Amino acid sequence: CASSPGLFLPYEQYF. The whole variable domain, remainder taken from reference TRBV14 and TRBJ2-7, is EAGVTQFPSHSVIEKGQTVTLRCDPISGHDNLYWYRRVMGKEIKFLLHFVKESKQDESGMPNNRFLAERTGGTYSTLKVQPAELEDSGVYFCASSPGLFLPYEQYFGPGTRLTVT.